This T cell receptor (beta chain) originates from a study of monozygotic twins with inflammatory bowel disease. CDR3 length equals 18 residues. Per the germline V gene, CDR1 is SGHRS and CDR2 is YFSETQ. TCRdb re-called the 5' RACE reads, yielding one record per CDR3 amino acid sequence without DNA. Its listing shows a few hundred thousand distinct CDR3 sequences. This receptor was obtained from a human donor with ulcerative colitis or Crohn's disease, or a healthy co-twin of an affected twin (not recorded which). Material: blood. V and J are TRBV5-1 and TRBJ2-4; TCRdb outputs TRBD1, but without DNA this stays unchecked. CDR3 amino acids: CASSMGRGANLAKNIQYF.